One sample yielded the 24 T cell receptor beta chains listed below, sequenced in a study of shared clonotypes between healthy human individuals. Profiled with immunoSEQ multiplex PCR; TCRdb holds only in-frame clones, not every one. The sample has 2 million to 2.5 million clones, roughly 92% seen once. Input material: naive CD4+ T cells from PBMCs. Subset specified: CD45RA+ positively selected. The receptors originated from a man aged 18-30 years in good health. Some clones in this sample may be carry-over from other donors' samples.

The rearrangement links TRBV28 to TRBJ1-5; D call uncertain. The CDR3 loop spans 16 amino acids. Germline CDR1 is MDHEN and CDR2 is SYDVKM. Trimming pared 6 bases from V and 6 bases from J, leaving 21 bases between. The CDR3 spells CASRPPVAAIGQPQHF. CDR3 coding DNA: TGTGCCAGCAGACCTCCGGTGGCGGCTATCGGTCAGCCCCAGCATTTT.

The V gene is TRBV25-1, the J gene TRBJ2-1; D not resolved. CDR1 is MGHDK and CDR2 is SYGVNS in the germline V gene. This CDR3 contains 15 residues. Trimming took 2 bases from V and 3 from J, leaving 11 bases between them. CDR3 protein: CASSESRAFYNEQFF. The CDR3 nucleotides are TGTGCCAGCAGTGAAAGTAGAGCTTTCTACAATGAGCAGTTCTTC.

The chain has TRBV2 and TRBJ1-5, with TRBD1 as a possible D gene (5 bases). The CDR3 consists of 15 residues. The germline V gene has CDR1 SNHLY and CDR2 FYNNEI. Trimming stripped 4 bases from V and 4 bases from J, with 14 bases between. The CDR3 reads CASSGDLGSNQPQHF. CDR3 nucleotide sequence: TGTGCCAGCAGTGGGGACTTGGGGAGTAATCAGCCCCAGCATTTT.

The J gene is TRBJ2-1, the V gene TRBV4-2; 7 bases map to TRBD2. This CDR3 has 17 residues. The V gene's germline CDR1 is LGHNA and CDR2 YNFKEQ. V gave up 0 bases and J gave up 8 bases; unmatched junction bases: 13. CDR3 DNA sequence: TGTGCCAGCAGCCAAGACCCCCCTAGCGGATTTAGAGATGAGCAGTTCTTC. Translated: CASSQDPPSGFRDEQFF.

The CDR3 loop is CASSQLHVASGPGELFF. CDR3 nucleotide sequence: TGTGCCAGCAGCCAACTACACGTGGCTAGCGGGCCCGGGGAGCTGTTTTTT. The chain combines TRBV4-2 with TRBJ2-2; 8 nucleotides align to TRBD2. V was pared by 2 bases and J by 6 bases, with 11 bases of the junction left unmatched. The CDR3 sequence is 17 residues long. Per germline, CDR1 LGHNA and CDR2 YNFKEQ.

The DNA for the CDR3 is TGCGCCAGCAGCCACCTAACCGGGACCGCCGTCCCCGAGCAGTACTTC. Amino acid sequence: CASSHLTGTAVPEQYF. The chain recombines TRBV4-1 with TRBJ2-7; either TRBD1 or TRBD2 may fit D (5 bases each). Germline V gives CDR1 MGHRA, CDR2 YSYEKL. This CDR3 has 16 residues. V was clipped by 3 bases and J by 6 bases, with 21 bases between them.

The CDR3 sequence is CASSNGQGSYEQYF. The CDR3 bases are TGTGCCAGCAGTAACGGTCAGGGGTCCTACGAGCAGTACTTC. The V gene is TRBV5-4, the J gene TRBJ2-7, with D perhaps matching TRBD1 (6 bases). Trimming pared 5 bases from V and 1 base from J, leaving 13 bases between. CDR3 length: 14 amino acids. Germline lookup yields CDR1 SGHNT and CDR2 YYREEE (reference sequence).

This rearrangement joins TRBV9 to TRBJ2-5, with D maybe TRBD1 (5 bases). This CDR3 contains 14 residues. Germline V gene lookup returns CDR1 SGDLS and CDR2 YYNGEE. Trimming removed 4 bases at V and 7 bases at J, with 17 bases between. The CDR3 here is CASSPPVGQGTQYF. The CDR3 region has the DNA TGTGCCAGCAGCCCACCCGTAGGGCAGGGGACCCAGTACTTC. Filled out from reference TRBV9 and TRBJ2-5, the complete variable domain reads DSGVTQTPKHLITATGQRVTLRCSPRSGDLSVYWYQQSLDQGLQFLIQYYNGEERAKGNILERFSAQQFPDLHSELNLSSLELGDSALYFCASSPPVGQGTQYFGPGTRLLVL.

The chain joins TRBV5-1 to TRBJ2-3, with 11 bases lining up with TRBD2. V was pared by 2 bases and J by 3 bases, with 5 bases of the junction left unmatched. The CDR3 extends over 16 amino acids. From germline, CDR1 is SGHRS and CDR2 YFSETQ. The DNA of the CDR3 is TGCGCCAGCAGCTTCAGGTTAGCGGGAGGGACAGATACGCAGTATTTT. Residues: CASSFRLAGGTDTQYF.

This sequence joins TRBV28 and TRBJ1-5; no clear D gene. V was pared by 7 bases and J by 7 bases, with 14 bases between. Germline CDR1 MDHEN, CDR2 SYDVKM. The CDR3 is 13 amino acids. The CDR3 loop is CASKGSIWQPQHF. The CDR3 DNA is TGTGCCAGCAAGGGTAGTATCTGGCAGCCCCAGCATTTT. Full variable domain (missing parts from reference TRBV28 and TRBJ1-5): DVKVTQSSRYLVKRTGEKVFLECVQDMDHENMFWYRQDPGLGLRLIYFSYDVKMKEKGDIPEGYSVSREKKERFSLILESASTNQTSMYLCASKGSIWQPQHFGDGTRLSIL.

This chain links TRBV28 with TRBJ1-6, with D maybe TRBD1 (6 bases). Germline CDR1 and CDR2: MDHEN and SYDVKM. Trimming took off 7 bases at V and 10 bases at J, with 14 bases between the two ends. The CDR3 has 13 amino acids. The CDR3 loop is CASNTGSPSPLHF. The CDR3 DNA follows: TGTGCCAGCAACACAGGGTCTCCCTCACCCCTCCACTTT.

CDR3 coding DNA: TGTGCCAGCAGCAAACTAGCGGGAGCTAGCACCGGGGAGCTGTTTTTT. This encodes CASSKLAGASTGELFF. The genes are TRBV11-2 and TRBJ2-2; 11 positions match TRBD2. The CDR3 runs 16 residues. Trimming cost V 5 bases and J 4 bases; bases outside gene matches: 6. In germline, CDR1 is SGHAT, CDR2 FQNNGV. Variable domain in full (rest from reference TRBV11-2 and TRBJ2-2): EAGVAQSPRYKIIEKRQSVAFWCNPISGHATLYWYQQILGQGPKLLIQFQNNGVVDDSQLPKDRFSAERLKGVDSTLKIQPAKLEDSAVYLCASSKLAGASTGELFFGEGSRLTVL.

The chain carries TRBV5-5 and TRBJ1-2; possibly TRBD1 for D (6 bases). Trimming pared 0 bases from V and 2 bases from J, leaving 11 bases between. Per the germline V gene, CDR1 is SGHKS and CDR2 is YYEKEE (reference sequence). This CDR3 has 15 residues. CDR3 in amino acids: CASSLDVRGNYGYTF. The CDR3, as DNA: TGTGCCAGCAGCTTGGATGTCAGGGGAAACTATGGCTACACCTTC.

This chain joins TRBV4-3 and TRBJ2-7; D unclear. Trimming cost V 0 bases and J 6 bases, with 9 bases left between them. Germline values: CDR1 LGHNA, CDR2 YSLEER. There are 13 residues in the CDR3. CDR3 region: CASSQETFSEQYF. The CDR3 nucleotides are TGCGCCAGCAGCCAAGAGACGTTTTCCGAGCAGTACTTC.

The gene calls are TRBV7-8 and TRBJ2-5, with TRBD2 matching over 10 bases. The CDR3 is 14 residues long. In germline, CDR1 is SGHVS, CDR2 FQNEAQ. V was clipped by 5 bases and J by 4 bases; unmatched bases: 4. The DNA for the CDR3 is TGTGCCAGCAGCCAACGACTAGCGGGAGAGACCCAGTACTTC. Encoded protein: CASSQRLAGETQYF.

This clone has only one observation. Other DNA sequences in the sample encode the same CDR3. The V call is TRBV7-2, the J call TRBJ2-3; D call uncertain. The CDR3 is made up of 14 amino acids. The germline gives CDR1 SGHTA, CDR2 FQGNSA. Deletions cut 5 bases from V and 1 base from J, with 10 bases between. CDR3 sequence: CASSLLAGTDTQYF. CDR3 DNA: TGTGCCAGCAGCCTCCTGGCAGGCACAGATACGCAGTATTTT. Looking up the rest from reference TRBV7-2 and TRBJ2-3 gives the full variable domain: GAGVSQSPSNKVTEKGKDVELRCDPISGHTALYWYRQSLGQGLEFLIYFQGNSAPDKSGLPSDRFSAERTGGSVSTLTIQRTQQEDSAVYLCASSLLAGTDTQYFGPGTRLTVL.

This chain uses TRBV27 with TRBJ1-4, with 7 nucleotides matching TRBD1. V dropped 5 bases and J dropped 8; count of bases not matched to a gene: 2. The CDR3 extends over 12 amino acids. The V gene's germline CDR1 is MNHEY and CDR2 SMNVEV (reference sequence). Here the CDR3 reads CASSHRGEKLFF. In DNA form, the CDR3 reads TGTGCCAGCAGTCACAGGGGCGAAAAACTGTTTTTT.

The CDR3 spells CASSERKDLLTDTQYF. The CDR3 nucleotides are TGTGCCAGCAGTGAAAGAAAGGACCTACTCACAGATACGCAGTATTTT. The rearrangement uses TRBV25-1 and TRBJ2-3; D unclear. The V and J ends lost 2 bases and 2 bases respectively, with 14 bases between them. CDR1 and CDR2 (germline): MGHDK, SYGVNS. The CDR3 length is 16 residues.

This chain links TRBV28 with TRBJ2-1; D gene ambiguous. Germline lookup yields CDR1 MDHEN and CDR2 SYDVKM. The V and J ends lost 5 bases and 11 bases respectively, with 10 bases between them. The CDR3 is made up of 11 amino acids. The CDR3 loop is CASSPVSQQFF. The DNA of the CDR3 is TGTGCCAGCAGTCCCGTTAGTCAGCAGTTCTTC.

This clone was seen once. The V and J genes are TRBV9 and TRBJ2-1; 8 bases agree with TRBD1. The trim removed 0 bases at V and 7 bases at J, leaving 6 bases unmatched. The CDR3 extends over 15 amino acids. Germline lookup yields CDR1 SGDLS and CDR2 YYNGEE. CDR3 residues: CASSVGQGQGNEQFF. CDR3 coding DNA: TGTGCCAGCAGCGTAGGACAGGGGCAAGGGAATGAGCAGTTCTTC.

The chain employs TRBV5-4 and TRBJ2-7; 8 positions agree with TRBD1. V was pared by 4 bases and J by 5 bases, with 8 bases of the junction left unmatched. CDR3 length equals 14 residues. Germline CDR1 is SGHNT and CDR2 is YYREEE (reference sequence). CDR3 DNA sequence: TGTGCCAGCAGCCCGGACAGGGTATACCACGAGCAGTACTTC. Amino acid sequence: CASSPDRVYHEQYF.

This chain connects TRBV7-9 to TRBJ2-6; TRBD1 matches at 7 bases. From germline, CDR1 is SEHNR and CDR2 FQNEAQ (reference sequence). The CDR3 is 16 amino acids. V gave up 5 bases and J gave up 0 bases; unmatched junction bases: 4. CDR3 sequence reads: CASSRGGYSGANVLTF. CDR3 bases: TGTGCCAGCAGCCGAGGGGGCTACTCTGGGGCCAACGTCCTGACTTTC.

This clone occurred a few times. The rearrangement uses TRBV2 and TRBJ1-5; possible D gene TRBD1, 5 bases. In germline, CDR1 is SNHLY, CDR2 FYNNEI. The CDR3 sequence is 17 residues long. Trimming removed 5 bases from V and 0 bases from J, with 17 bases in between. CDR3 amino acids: CASSSQGKSSSNQPQHF. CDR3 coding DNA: TGTGCCAGCAGTTCGCAGGGAAAGTCCAGTAGCAATCAGCCCCAGCATTTT.

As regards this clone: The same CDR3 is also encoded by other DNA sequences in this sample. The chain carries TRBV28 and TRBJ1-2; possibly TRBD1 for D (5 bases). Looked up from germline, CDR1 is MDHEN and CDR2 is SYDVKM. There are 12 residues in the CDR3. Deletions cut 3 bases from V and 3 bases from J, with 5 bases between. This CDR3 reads CASSLGHYGYTF. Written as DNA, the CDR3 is TGTGCCAGCAGTTTGGGACACTATGGCTACACCTTC.